Described below is a single TCR beta chain sequence and its context. Its antigen is still unknown. The data originate from a study of cytomegalovirus exposure and HLA in healthy donors. Study findings and constraints: Segments of the TCR beta V type were, in most cases, productive about 90% or about 30% of the time in an earlier analysis. A later analysis reported that several of the most significant clusters appeared to be linked to common viral pathogens, among them Epstein-Barr virus. Some TCR beta chains (roughly 150 of them) were listed as cytomegalovirus-associated.

The PCR employed 60 Vbeta primers together with 13 Jbeta primers. The data were produced by immunoSEQ multiplex PCR, yet TCRdb's version contains in-frame clones alone and is incomplete. Of tens of thousands of clones in the sample, 65% to 80% were seen once. Germline loops: CDR1 SGHRS, CDR2 YFSETQ. The CDR3 has 16 residues. Trimming at V came to 0 bases and at J to 1 base, leaving 2 bases not matched to a gene. The V call is TRBV5-1, the J call TRBJ2-3, with 10 bases lining up with TRBD2. This receptor was identified in a woman aged 25 to 39 in good health and CMV-seronegative. The material sequenced was PBMCs. CDR3 nucleotides: TGCGCCAGCAGCTTGGCCGGGACTAGCGGCACAGATACGCAGTATTTT. Amino acids: CASSLAGTSGTDTQYF.